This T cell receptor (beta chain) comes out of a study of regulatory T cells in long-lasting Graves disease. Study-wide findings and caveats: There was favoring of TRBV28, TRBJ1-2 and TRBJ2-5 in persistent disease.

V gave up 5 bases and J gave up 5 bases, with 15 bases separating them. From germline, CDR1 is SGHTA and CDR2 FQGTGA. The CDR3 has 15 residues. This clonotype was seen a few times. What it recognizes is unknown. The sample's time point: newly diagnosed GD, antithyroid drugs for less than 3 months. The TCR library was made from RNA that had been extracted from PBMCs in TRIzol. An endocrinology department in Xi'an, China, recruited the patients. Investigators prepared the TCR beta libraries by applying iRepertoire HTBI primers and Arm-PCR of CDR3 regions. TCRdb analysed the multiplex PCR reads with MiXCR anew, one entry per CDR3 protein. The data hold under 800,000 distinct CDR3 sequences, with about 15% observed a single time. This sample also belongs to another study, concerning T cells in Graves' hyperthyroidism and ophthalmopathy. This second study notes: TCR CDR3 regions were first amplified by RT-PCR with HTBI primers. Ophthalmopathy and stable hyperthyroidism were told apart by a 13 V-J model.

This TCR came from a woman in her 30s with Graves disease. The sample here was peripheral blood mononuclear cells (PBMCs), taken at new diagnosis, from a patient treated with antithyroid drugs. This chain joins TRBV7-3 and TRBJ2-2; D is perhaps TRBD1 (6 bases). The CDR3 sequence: CASSPQAQGTGELFF. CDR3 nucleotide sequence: TGTGCCAGCAGCCCACAAGCACAGGGAACCGGGGAGCTGTTTTTT.